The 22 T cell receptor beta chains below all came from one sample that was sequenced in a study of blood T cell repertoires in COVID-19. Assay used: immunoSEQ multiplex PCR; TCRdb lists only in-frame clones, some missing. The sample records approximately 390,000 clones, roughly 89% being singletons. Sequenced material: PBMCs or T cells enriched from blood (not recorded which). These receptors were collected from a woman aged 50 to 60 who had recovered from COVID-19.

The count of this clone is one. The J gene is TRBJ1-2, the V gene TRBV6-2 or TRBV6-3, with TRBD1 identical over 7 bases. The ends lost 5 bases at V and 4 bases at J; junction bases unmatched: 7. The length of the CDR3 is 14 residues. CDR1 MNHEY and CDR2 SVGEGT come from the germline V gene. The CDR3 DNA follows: TGTGCCAGCAGTCTTCTGACAGGGCCCTATGGCTACACCTTC. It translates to CASSLLTGPYGYTF.

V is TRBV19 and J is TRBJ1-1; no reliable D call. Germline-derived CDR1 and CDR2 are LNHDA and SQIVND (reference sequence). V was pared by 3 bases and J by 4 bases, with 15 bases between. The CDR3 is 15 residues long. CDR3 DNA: TGTGCCAGTAGTATGGTTAAGGAGGCGGGCACTGAAGCTTTCTTT. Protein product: CASSMVKEAGTEAFF.

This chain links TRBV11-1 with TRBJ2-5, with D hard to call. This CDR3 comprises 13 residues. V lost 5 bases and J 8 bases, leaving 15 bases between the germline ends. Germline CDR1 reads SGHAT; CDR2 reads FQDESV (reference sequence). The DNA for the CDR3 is TGTGCCAGCAGCCCGGTGGGTTTGGGCACCCAGTACTTC. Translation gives CASSPVGLGTQYF.

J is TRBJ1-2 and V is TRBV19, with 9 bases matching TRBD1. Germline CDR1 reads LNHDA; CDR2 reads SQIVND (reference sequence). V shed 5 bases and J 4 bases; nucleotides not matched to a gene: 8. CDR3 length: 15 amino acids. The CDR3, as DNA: TGTGCCAGTAGTGTTAAGGGACAGGGAGGCTATGGCTACACCTTC. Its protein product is CASSVKGQGGYGYTF.

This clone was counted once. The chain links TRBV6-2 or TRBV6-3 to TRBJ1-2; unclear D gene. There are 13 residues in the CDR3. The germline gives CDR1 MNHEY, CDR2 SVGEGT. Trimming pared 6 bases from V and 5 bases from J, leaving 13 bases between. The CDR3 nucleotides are TGTGCCAGCAGCCAAGGCGGGAGGTATGGCTACACCTTC. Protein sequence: CASSQGGRYGYTF.

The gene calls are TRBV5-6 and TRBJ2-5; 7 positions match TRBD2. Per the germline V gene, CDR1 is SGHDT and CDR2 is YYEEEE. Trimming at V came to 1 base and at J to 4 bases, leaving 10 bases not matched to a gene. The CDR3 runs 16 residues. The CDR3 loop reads CASSLNISGVGETQYF. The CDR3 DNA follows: TGTGCCAGCAGCTTGAACATCAGCGGGGTGGGAGAGACCCAGTACTTC.

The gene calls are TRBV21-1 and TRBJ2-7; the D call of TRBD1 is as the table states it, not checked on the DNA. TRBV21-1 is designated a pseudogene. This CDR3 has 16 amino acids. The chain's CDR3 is CASLFFGTGPGYEQYF. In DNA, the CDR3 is TGTGCCAGCTTGTTTTTTGGGACAGGGCCAGGCTACGAGCAGTACTTC.

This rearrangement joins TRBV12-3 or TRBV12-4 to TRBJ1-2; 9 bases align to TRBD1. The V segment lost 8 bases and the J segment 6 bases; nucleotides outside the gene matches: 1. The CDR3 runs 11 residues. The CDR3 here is CASRTGDGYTF. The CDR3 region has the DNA TGTGCCAGCCGGACAGGGGATGGCTACACCTTC.

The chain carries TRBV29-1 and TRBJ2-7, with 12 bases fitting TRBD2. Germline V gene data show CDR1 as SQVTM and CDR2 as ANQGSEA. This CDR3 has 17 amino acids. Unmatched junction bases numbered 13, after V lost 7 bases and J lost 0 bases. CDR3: CSALTSGSARSSYEQYF. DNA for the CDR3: TGCAGCGCTCTGACTAGCGGGAGCGCCAGAAGCTCCTACGAGCAGTACTTC.

The DNA of the CDR3 is TGCGCCAGCAGCTTGTGGCAGAACTATGGCTACACCTTC. Amino acid sequence: CASSLWQNYGYTF. This chain links TRBV5-1 with TRBJ1-2; D unresolved. The ends were cut back, 1 base at V and 2 bases at J, with 6 bases in the middle. The CDR3 length is 13 residues. Looked up from germline, CDR1 is SGHRS and CDR2 is YFSETQ.

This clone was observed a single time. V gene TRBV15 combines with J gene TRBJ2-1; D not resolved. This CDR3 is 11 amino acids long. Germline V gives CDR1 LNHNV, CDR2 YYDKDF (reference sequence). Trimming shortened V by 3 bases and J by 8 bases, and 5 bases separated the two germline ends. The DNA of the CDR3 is TGTGCCACCAGCAGCTTCGATGAGCAGTTCTTC. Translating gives CATSSFDEQFF.

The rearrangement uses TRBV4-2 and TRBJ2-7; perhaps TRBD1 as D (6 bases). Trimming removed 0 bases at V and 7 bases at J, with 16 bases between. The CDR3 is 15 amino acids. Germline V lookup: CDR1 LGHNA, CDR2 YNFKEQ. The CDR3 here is CASSQDGQNTLEQYF. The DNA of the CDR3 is TGTGCCAGCAGCCAAGATGGACAGAATACGTTGGAGCAGTACTTC.

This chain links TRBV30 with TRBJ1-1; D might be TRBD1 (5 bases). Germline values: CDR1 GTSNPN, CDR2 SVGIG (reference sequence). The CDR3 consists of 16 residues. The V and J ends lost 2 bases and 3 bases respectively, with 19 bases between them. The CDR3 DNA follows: TGTGCCTGGAGTAAGGTACGGGGGAGCCGATACACTGAAGCTTTCTTT. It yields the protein CAWSKVRGSRYTEAFF.

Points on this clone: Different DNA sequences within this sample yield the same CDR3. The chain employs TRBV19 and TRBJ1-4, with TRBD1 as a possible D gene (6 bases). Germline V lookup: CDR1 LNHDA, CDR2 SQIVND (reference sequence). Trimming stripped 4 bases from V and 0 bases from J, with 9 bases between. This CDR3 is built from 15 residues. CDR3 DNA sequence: TGTGCCAGTAGTAGAAGGACAGCAACTAATGAAAAACTGTTTTTT. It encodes CASSRRTATNEKLFF.

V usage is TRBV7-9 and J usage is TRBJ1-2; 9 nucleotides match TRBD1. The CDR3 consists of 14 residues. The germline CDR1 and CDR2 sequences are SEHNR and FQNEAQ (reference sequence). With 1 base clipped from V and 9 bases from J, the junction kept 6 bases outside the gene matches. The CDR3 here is CASSLGDRARSYTF. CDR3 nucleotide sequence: TGTGCCAGCAGCTTAGGGGACAGGGCAAGGAGCTACACCTTC.

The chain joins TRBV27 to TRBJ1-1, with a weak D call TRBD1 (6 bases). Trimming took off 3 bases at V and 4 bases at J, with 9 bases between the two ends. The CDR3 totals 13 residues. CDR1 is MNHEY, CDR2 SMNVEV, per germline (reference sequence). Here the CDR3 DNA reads TGTGCCAGCAGTTTGGGGGGGGCCACTGAAGCTTTCTTT. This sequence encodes CASSLGGATEAFF.

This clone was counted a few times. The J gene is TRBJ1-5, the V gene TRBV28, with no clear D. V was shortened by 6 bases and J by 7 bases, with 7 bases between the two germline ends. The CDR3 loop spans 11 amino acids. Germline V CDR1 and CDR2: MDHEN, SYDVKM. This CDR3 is CASSALQPQHF. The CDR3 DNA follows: TGTGCCAGCAGCGCGTTGCAGCCCCAGCATTTT.

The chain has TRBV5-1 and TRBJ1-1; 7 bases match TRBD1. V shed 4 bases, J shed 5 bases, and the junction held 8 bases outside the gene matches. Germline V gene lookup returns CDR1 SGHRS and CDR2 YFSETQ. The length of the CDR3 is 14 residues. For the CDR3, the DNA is TGCGCCAGCAGCACAGACAGGGTGGGGACTGAAGCTTTCTTT. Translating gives CASSTDRVGTEAFF.

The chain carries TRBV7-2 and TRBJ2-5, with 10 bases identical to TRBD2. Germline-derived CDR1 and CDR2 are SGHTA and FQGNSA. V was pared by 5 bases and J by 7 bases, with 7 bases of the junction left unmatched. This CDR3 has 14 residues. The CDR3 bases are TGTGCCAGCAGCACCGGACTAGCGGACGGGACCCAGTACTTC. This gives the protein CASSTGLADGTQYF.

The CDR3 nucleotides are TGTGCCAGCAGCGCACAGGGGTCGGACACTGAAGCTTTCTTT. This encodes CASSAQGSDTEAFF. V gene TRBV9 combines with J gene TRBJ1-1; TRBD1 matches at 7 bases. Germline CDR1 is SGDLS and CDR2 is YYNGEE. The trim removed 3 bases at V and 3 bases at J, leaving 5 bases unmatched. The CDR3 length is 14 residues.

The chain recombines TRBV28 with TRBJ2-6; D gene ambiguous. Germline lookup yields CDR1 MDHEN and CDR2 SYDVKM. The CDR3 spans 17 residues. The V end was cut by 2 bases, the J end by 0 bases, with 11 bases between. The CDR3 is CASSLVRKSSGANVLTF. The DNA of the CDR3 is TGTGCCAGCAGTTTAGTGCGGAAGAGCTCTGGGGCCAACGTCCTGACTTTC.

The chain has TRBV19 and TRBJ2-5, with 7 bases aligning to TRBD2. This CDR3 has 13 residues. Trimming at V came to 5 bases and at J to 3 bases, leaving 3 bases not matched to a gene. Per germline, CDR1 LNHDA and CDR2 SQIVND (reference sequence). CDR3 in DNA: TGTGCCAGTAGTCGGCTAGCGGAAGAGACCCAGTACTTC. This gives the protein CASSRLAEETQYF.